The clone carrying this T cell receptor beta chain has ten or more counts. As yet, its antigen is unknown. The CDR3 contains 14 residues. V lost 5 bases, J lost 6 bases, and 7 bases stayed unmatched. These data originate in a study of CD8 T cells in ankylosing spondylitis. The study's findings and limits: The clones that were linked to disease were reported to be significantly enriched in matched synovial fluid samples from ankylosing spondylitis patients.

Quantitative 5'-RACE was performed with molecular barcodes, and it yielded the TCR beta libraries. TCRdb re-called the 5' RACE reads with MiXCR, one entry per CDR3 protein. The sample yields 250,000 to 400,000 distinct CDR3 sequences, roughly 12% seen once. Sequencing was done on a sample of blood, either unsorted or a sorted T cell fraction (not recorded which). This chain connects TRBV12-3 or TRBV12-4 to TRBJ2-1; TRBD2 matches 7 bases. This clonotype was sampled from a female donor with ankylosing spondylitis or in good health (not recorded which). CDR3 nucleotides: TGTGCCAGCAGTAAGAGTAGCGGGCGCAATGAGCAGTTCTTC. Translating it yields CASSKSSGRNEQFF.